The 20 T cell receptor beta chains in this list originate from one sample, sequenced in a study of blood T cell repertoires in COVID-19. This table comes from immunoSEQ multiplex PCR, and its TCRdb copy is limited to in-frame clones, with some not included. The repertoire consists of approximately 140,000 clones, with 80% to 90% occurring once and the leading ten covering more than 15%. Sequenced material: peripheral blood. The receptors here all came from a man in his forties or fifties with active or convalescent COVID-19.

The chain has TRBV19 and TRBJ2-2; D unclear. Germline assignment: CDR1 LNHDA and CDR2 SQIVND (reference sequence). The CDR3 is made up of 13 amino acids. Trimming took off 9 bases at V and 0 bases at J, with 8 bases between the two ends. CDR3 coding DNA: TGTGCCAGCAACCGGGCGAACACCGGGGAGCTGTTTTTT. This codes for CASNRANTGELFF.

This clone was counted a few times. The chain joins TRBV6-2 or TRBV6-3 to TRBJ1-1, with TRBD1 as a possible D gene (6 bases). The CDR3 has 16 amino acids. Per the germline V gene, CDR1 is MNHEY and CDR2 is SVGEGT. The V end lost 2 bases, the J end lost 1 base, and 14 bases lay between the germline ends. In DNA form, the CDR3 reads TGTGCCAGCAGTTACGATCGGGGGGCCGGGAACACTGAAGCTTTCTTT. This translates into CASSYDRGAGNTEAFF.

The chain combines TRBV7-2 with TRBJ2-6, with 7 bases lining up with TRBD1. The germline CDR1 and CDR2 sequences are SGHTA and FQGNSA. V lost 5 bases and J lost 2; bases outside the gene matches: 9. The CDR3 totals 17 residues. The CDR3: CASSLRQGGAGANVLTF. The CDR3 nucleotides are TGTGCCAGCAGCCTCAGACAGGGTGGGGCTGGGGCCAACGTCCTGACTTTC.

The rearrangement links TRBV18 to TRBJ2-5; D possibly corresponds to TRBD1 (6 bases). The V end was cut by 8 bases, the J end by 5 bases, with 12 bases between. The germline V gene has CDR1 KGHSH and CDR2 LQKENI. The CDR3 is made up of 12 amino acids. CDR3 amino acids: CASKQGRETQYF. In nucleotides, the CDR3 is TGTGCCAGCAAACAGGGACGGGAGACCCAGTACTTC.

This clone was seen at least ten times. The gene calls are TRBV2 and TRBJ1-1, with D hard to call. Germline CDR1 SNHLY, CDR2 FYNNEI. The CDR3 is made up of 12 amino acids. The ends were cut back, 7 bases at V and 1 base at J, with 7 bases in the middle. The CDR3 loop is CASIYTNTEAFF. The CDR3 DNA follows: TGTGCCAGCATTTACACGAACACTGAAGCTTTCTTT.

Written as DNA, the CDR3 is TGTGCCAGCAGCTTGCGGCTAGCGGGGCCAGATACGCAGTATTTT. This sequence encodes CASSLRLAGPDTQYF. The V call is TRBV5-5, the J call TRBJ2-3; 9 nucleotides match TRBD2. The trim removed 1 base at V and 4 bases at J, leaving 4 bases unmatched. The length of the CDR3 is 15 residues. The germline gives CDR1 SGHKS, CDR2 YYEKEE (reference sequence).

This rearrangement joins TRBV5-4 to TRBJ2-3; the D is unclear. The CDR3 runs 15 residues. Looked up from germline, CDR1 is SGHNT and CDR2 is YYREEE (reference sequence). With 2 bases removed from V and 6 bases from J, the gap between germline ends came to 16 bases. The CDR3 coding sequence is TGTGCCAGCAGCTTAGACCCTACCGGGTACGATACGCAGTATTTT. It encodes CASSLDPTGYDTQYF. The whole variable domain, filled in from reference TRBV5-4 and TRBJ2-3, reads ETGVTQSPTHLIKTRGQQVTLRCSSQSGHNTVSWYQQALGQGPQFIFQYYREEENGRGNFPPRFSGLQFPNYSSELNVNALELDDSALYLCASSLDPTGYDTQYFGPGTRLTVL.

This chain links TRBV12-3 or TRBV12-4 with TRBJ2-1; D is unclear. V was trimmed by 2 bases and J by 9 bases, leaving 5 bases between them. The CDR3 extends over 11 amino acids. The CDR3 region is CASSLQVEQFF. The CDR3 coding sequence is TGTGCCAGCAGTTTACAGGTTGAGCAGTTCTTC.

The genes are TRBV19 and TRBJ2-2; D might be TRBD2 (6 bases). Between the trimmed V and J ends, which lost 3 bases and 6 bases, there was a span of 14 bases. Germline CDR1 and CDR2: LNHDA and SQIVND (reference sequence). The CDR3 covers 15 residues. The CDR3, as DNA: TGTGCCAGTAGTATGGGACTCCTAGAGGCCGGGGAGCTGTTTTTT. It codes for CASSMGLLEAGELFF.

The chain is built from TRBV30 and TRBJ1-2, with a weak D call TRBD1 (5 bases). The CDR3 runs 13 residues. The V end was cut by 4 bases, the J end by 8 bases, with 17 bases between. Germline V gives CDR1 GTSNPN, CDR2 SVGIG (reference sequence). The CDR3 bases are TGTGCCTGGACCGAGACAGTCCCCGGAGGCTACACCTTC. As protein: CAWTETVPGGYTF. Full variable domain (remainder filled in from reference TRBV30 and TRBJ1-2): SQTIHQWPATLVQPVGSPLSLECTVEGTSNPNLYWYRQAAGRGLQLLFYSVGIGQISSEVPQNLSASRPQDRQFILSSKKLLLSDSGFYLCAWTETVPGGYTFGSGTRLTVV.

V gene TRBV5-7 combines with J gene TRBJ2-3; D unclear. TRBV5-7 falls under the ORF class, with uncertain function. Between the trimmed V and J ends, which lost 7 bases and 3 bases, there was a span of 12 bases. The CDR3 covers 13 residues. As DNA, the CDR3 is TGTGCCAGCCCAACAAGAGCGACAGATACGCAGTATTTT. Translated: CASPTRATDTQYF.

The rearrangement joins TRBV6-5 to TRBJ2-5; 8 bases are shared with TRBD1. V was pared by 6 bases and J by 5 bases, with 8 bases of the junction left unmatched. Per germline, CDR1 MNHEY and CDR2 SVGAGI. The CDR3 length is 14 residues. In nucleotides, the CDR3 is TGTGCCAGCAGACGTGACAGGGGTTGGGAGACCCAGTACTTC. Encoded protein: CASRRDRGWETQYF.

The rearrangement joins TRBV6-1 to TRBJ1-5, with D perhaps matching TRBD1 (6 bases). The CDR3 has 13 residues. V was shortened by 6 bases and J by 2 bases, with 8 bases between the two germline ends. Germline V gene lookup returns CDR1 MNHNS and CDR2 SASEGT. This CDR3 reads CASRQGGNQPQHF. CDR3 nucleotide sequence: TGTGCCAGCAGACAGGGAGGCAATCAGCCCCAGCATTTT.

CDR3: CASSQRLAGRIEGEQYF. CDR3 sequence (DNA): TGTGCCAGCAGCCAAAGACTAGCGGGACGCATTGAGGGCGAGCAGTACTTC. The genes are TRBV3-1 (or the pseudogene TRBV3-2) and TRBJ2-7; 11 positions match TRBD2. Germline V gives CDR1 LGHDT, CDR2 YNNKEL (reference sequence). Trimming took 2 bases from V and 6 from J; bases not matched to a gene: 12. The CDR3 totals 17 residues.

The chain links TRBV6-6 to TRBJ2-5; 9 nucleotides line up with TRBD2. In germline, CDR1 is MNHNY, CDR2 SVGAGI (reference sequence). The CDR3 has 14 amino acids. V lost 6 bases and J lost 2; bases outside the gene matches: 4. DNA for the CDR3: TGTGCCAGCAGAGCTAGCGGGATTCAAGAGACCCAGTACTTC. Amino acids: CASRASGIQETQYF.

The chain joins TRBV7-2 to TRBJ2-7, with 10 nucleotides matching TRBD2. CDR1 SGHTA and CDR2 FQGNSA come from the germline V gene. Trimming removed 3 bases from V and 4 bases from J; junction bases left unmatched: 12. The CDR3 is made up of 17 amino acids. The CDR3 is CASSLASGGAQAYEQYF. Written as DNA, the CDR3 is TGTGCCAGCAGCTTGGCGAGCGGGGGGGCCCAAGCGTACGAGCAGTACTTC.

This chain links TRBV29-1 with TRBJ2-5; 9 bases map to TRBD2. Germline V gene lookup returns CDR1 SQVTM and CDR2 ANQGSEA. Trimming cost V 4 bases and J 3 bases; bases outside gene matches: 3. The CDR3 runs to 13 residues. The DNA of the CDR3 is TGCAGCGTTGTTGCGGGAGGGGAAGAGACCCAGTACTTC. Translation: CSVVAGGEETQYF.

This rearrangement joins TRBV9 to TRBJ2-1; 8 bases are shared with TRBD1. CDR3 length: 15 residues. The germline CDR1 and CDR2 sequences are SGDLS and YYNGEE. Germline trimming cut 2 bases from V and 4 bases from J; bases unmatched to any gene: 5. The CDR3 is CASSVTGGPYNEQFF. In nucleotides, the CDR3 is TGTGCCAGCAGCGTTACAGGGGGTCCTTACAATGAGCAGTTCTTC.

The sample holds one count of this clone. CDR3 residues: CASSFRGILSGANVLTF. The CDR3 region has the DNA TGTGCCAGCAGCTTTCGGGGGATTCTGTCTGGGGCCAACGTCCTGACTTTC. The V call is TRBV5-6, the J call TRBJ2-6; a possible D gene is TRBD2 (6 bases). V lost 2 bases and J 1 base, leaving 13 bases between the germline ends. There are 17 residues in the CDR3. CDR1 SGHDT and CDR2 YYEEEE come from the germline V gene.

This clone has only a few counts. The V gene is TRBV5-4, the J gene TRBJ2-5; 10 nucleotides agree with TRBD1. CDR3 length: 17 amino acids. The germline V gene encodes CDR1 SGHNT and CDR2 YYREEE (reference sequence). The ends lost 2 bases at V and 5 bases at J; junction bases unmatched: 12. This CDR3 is CASSLSLTGGLGETQYF. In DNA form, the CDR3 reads TGTGCCAGCAGCTTATCCCTGACAGGGGGCCTTGGGGAGACCCAGTACTTC.